Shown below are 25 T cell receptor beta chains from a single sample sequenced in a study of blood T cells in healthy people across ages. A J-beta primer mix and a sample-barcoded 5' primer were used in a second PCR of roughly 7 to 12 cycles. MiXCR was run by TCRdb on the 5' RACE reads, yielding one entry per CDR3 protein. Seen here are 2 million or so distinct CDR3 sequences, just under 50% observed once, and the top ten hold more than 2%. The sequenced material came from blood. All receptors derive from a woman aged 40 to 49 in good health.

The rearrangement links TRBV28 to TRBJ2-1; D is possibly TRBD2 (6 bases). CDR3 length equals 16 residues. With 5 bases removed from V and 1 base from J, the gap between germline ends came to 15 bases. CDR1 and CDR2 (germline): MDHEN, SYDVKM. The CDR3 sequence is CASSGSGTESYNEQFF. CDR3 bases: TGTGCCAGCAGTGGCTCCGGGACTGAATCCTACAATGAGCAGTTCTTC.

This chain uses TRBV20-1 with TRBJ1-2; 9 bases line up with TRBD1. Per the germline V gene, CDR1 is DFQATT and CDR2 is SNEGSKA (reference sequence). The V segment lost 1 base and the J segment 4 bases; nucleotides outside the gene matches: 1. The CDR3 totals 13 residues. For the CDR3, the DNA is TGCAGTGCTAGAGTGGGACAGGGCTATGGCTACACCTTC. This encodes CSARVGQGYGYTF.

This clonotype was counted only a few times. The genes are TRBV7-2 and TRBJ2-6; 9 nucleotides line up with TRBD2. After removal of 5 bases from V and 0 bases from J, the junction contained 11 bases not matched to a gene. The CDR3 spans 19 residues. Germline V gene lookup returns CDR1 SGHTA and CDR2 FQGNSA. CDR3 loop: CASSHRGGDHVSGANVLTF. The CDR3 nucleotides read TGTGCCAGCAGCCACCGCGGGGGGGACCATGTCTCTGGGGCCAACGTCCTGACTTTC.

V usage is TRBV11-2 and J usage is TRBJ2-7; D is ambiguous. The assigned J gene may be wrong: the sequence end matches TRBJ2-5 better. Germline CDR1 is SGHAT and CDR2 is FQNNGV. CDR3 length: 14 residues. The CDR3 region is CASSLVSSGETQYF. The CDR3 bases are TGTGCCAGCAGCTTAGTCTCCTCTGGGGAGACCCAGTACTTC.

Points on this clonotype: The junction shows a germline mismatch at one end, possibly a read error. The genes are TRBV29-1 and TRBJ2-7; TRBD1 might be the D (5 bases). This CDR3 spans 12 amino acids. Germline CDR1 is SQVTM and CDR2 is ANQGSEA. In DNA form, the CDR3 reads TGCAGCGTCGAAGACAGCCGCCGCGAGCAGTACTTC. Its translation is CSVEDSRREQYF.

The chain recombines TRBV29-1 with TRBJ1-3; D possibly corresponds to TRBD1 (5 bases). V lost 4 bases and J 4 bases, leaving 14 bases between the germline ends. Germline V gene sequence: CDR1 SQVTM, CDR2 ANQGSEA. The length of the CDR3 is 14 residues. The CDR3 is CSVVFGSGGNTIYF. CDR3 DNA sequence: TGCAGCGTTGTGTTTGGGTCAGGGGGAAACACCATATATTTT. The full variable domain, in which reference TRBV29-1 and TRBJ1-3 provide the parts outside the CDR3, is SAVISQKPSRDICQRGTSLTIQCQVDSQVTMMFWYRQQPGQSLTLIATANQGSEATYESGFVIDKFPISRPNLTFSTLTVSNMSPEDSSIYLCSVVFGSGGNTIYFGEGSWLTVV.

CDR3 nucleotide sequence: TGTGCCAGCAGTTCATCCGACTCCGGGACGCAGTACTTC. It translates to CASSSSDSGTQYF. The rearrangement uses TRBV12-3 or TRBV12-4 and TRBJ2-5, with D perhaps matching TRBD1 or TRBD2 (5 bases each). The CDR3 is made up of 13 amino acids. Trimming cost V 4 bases and J 11 bases, with 17 bases left between them.

This chain joins TRBV2 and TRBJ1-2; D perhaps matches TRBD1 (6 bases). Trimming pared 3 bases from V and 4 bases from J, leaving 18 bases between. Germline CDR1 is SNHLY and CDR2 is FYNNEI. This CDR3 region has 16 residues. The CDR3 here is CASSELRGAALYGYTF. The DNA for the CDR3 is TGTGCCAGCAGTGAGTTGCGGGGGGCGGCCCTCTATGGCTACACCTTC.

V is TRBV24-1 and J is TRBJ2-1; D might be TRBD1 (6 bases). V lost 3 bases to trimming and J lost 5 bases, with 16 bases between them. CDR3 size: 16 residues. The germline V gene encodes CDR1 KGHDR and CDR2 SFDVKD. CDR3 coding DNA: TGTGCCACCAGTGATCAATACTCGAACAGGGACAATGAGCAGTTCTTC. Translating gives CATSDQYSNRDNEQFF.

A few counts support this clonotype. This chain joins TRBV4-3 and TRBJ2-7; D perhaps matches TRBD2 (6 bases). Trimming took 0 bases from V and 3 from J, leaving 9 bases between them. The CDR3 covers 14 residues. Germline CDR1 is LGHNA and CDR2 is YSLEER. The CDR3 bases are TGCGCCAGCAGCCAAGATCGGGGGAACTACGAGCAGTACTTC. Translating gives CASSQDRGNYEQYF.

This clonotype was detected a few times. The V and J genes are TRBV13 and TRBJ2-5; 9 nucleotides agree with TRBD1. The germline gives CDR1 PRHDT, CDR2 FYEKMQ (reference sequence). J lost 5 bases, V lost 0 bases, and 7 bases had no gene match. The length of the CDR3 is 16 residues. CDR3 amino acids: CASSLGGQGATETQYF. The CDR3 DNA reads as TGTGCCAGCAGCTTAGGGGGACAGGGTGCTACGGAGACCCAGTACTTC.

The CDR3 DNA reads as TGTGCCAGCACTCTTACAGGGGCTTTCTCCTACGAGCAGTACTTC. Translation gives CASTLTGAFSYEQYF. V and J are TRBV2 and TRBJ2-7; 7 nucleotides agree with TRBD1. CDR3 length equals 15 residues. CDR1 and CDR2 (germline): SNHLY, FYNNEI. V trimming: 7 bases; J trimming: 0 bases; junction bases outside the gene matches: 9.

This clonotype has ten or more counts. CDR3 sequence (DNA): TGCAGCGCGCAGACAGGGGCGGGCACCTCCGAGCAGTACTTC. It encodes CSAQTGAGTSEQYF. The J gene is TRBJ2-7, the V gene TRBV29-1, with 8 bases lining up with TRBD1. The CDR3 covers 14 residues. Germline V gene data show CDR1 as SQVTM and CDR2 as ANQGSEA. The junction had 14 bases not matched to a gene; V was cut back by 7 bases and J by 6 bases.

The chain joins TRBV7-2 to TRBJ1-2, with D possibly TRBD1 on 5 matching bases. V gave up 1 base and J gave up 4 bases, with 22 bases separating them. Germline assignment: CDR1 SGHTA and CDR2 FQGNSA. The CDR3 contains 18 residues. The CDR3 here is CASSLVPLPARVPYGYTF. The CDR3 DNA reads TGTGCCAGCAGCTTAGTGCCCCTCCCGGCCAGGGTCCCCTATGGCTACACCTTC.

This clonotype has a handful of counts. One end of the junction is discordant with germline, which a read error may explain. V is TRBV14 and J is TRBJ2-5; no firm D call. CDR1 SGHDN and CDR2 FVKESK come from the germline V gene. CDR3 length equals 11 residues. The CDR3 bases are TGTGCCATCAGCCAACGAGAGACCCAGTACTTC. As protein: CAISQRETQYF.

The chain links TRBV20-1 to TRBJ2-3, with a possible D match to TRBD1 (6 bases). The length of the CDR3 is 14 residues. The germline V gene has CDR1 DFQATT and CDR2 SNEGSKA (reference sequence). V was trimmed by 7 bases and J by 1 base, leaving 15 bases between them. The chain's CDR3 is CSGIRGIGTDTQYF. The CDR3 DNA sequence: TGCAGTGGCATTAGGGGGATTGGCACAGATACGCAGTATTTT.

J is TRBJ2-3 and V is TRBV7-2, with 9 bases that match TRBD2. The CDR3 extends over 18 amino acids. The V gene's germline CDR1 is SGHTA and CDR2 FQGNSA. Losses at the gene ends were 1 base for V and 6 bases for J; bases not matched to a gene: 14. CDR3 nucleotide sequence: TGTGCCAGCAGCTTAGTTCGGCGGGGGGGAAGCCATTCCGATACGCAGTATTTT. Protein sequence: CASSLVRRGGSHSDTQYF.

This clonotype was observed at least ten times. CDR3 nucleotides: TGTGCCAGCAGCCTTGGACTAGCGGGGGGTACTCAAGAGACCCAGTACTTC. The encoded protein is CASSLGLAGGTQETQYF. The genes are TRBV7-3 and TRBJ2-5; 14 bases agree with TRBD2. CDR3 length: 17 amino acids. The V gene's germline CDR1 is SGHTA and CDR2 FQGTGA. J gave up 2 bases and V 5 bases, and 7 bases lay outside the gene matches.

The chain has TRBV7-9 and TRBJ2-7, with D possibly matching TRBD2 (6 bases). With 2 bases removed from V and 2 bases from J, the gap between germline ends came to 10 bases. The CDR3 runs to 14 residues. Germline CDR1 and CDR2: SEHNR and FQNEAQ (reference sequence). The DNA of the CDR3 is TGTGCCAGCAGCTTAACGTGGGGGGCCTACGAGCAGTACTTC. Amino acid sequence: CASSLTWGAYEQYF. Based on the CDR3 plus reference TRBV7-9 and TRBJ2-7, the full variable domain is DTGVSQNPRHKITKRGQNVTFRCDPISEHNRLYWYRQTLGQGPEFLTYFQNEAQLEKSRLLSDRFSAERPKGSFSTLEIQRTEQGDSAMYLCASSLTWGAYEQYFGPGTRLTVT.

V usage is TRBV25-1 and J usage is TRBJ1-1; D is undetermined. Deletions cut 6 bases from V and 1 base from J, with 12 bases between. The germline V gene has CDR1 MGHDK and CDR2 SYGVNS. This CDR3 is built from 14 residues. In nucleotides, the CDR3 is TGTGCCAGCAGCGTGACGAGGACGAACACTGAAGCTTTCTTT. Protein product: CASSVTRTNTEAFF.

This chain links TRBV15 with TRBJ2-7, with D uncertain. The CDR3 has 12 residues. V gave up 0 bases and J gave up 6 bases, with 6 bases separating them. In germline, CDR1 is LNHNV, CDR2 YYDKDF (reference sequence). CDR3 bases: TGTGCCACCAGCAGAGATTTCGTCGAGCAGTACTTC. Translating it yields CATSRDFVEQYF.

In this sample, this clonotype turned up a few times. The chain couples TRBV10-3 to TRBJ1-2, with D uncertain. The CDR3 is made up of 13 amino acids. V was clipped by 10 bases and J by 4 bases, with 16 bases between them. CDR1 is ENHRY and CDR2 is SYGVKD in the germline V gene. The CDR3 loop is CASATSIGYGYTF. The DNA of the CDR3 is TGTGCCAGCGCTACCTCCATTGGCTATGGCTACACCTTC.

The V gene is TRBV7-6, the J gene TRBJ2-3, with D perhaps matching TRBD2 (5 bases). The CDR3 sequence is 15 residues long. Germline assignment: CDR1 SGHVS and CDR2 FNYEAQ. The V gene lost 5 bases and the J gene lost 6 bases, with 18 bases spanning the gap. CDR3 protein: CASSRNRGSSDTQYF. The CDR3 DNA reads TGTGCCAGCAGCCGCAATCGCGGGTCGAGCGATACGCAGTATTTT.

In this sample, this clonotype turned up a few times. The chain carries TRBV24-1 and TRBJ2-3; D is perhaps TRBD1 (5 bases). Germline V gives CDR1 KGHDR, CDR2 SFDVKD. Trimming took off 4 bases at V and 0 bases at J, with 10 bases between the two ends. CDR3 length: 15 residues. The CDR3 DNA is TGTGCCACCAGTGACAGACAGACTAGCACAGATACGCAGTATTTT. Translating it yields CATSDRQTSTDTQYF.

The chain uses TRBV28 and TRBJ2-2; possible D gene TRBD2, 5 bases. Germline V lookup: CDR1 MDHEN, CDR2 SYDVKM. V shed 4 bases and J shed 8 bases, with 20 bases lying between them. The CDR3 is made up of 16 amino acids. The CDR3 DNA is TGTGCCAGCAGTTCCCTAGCCCAGGCCCCCAAAGGGGAGCTGTTTTTT. Translating it yields CASSSLAQAPKGELFF.